These 2 T cell receptor beta chains were sequenced from one sample in a study of cytomegalovirus exposure and HLA in healthy donors. The PCR was carried out with 60 Vbeta primers and 13 Jbeta primers. Sequencing used immunoSEQ multiplex PCR; TCRdb keeps in-frame clones, though not all of them. The table lists around 130,000 clones, more than 65% of them singletons. The sample was PBMCs. The receptors shown here come from a woman aged 18-29 years in good health and CMV-seronegative.

With respect to this clone: Relative to the germline gene, one junction end is altered; a read error may explain this. The same CDR3 also results from other DNA sequences found in this sample. The chain combines TRBV19 with TRBJ2-7; D uncertain. Germline lookup yields CDR1 LNHDA and CDR2 SQIVND (reference sequence). There are 15 residues in the CDR3. The CDR3 DNA follows: TGTGCCAGCAGTATAACCAGTAGCCCTGTCTACGAGCAGTACTTC. Translating gives CASSITSSPVYEQYF.

The rearrangement uses TRBV6-9 and TRBJ1-2; the match to TRBD1 covers 7 bases. Germline V lookup: CDR1 MNHGY, CDR2 SVAAGI. This CDR3 is built from 11 residues. J lost 8 bases, V lost 9 bases, and 6 bases had no gene match. DNA of the CDR3: TGTGCCAGACTAGGGGGCTTAGGCTACACCTTC. Amino acids: CARLGGLGYTF.